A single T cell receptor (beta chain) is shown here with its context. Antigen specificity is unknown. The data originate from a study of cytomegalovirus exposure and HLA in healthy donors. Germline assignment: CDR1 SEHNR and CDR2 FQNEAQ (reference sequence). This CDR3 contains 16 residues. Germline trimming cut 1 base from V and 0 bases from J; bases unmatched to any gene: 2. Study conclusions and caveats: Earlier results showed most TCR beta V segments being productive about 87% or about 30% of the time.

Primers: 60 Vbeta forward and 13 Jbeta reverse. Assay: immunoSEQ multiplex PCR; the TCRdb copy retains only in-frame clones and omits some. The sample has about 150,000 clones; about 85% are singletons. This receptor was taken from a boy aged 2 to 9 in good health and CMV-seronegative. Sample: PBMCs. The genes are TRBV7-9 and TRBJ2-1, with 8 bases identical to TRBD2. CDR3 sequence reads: CASSLVAGGSYNEQFF. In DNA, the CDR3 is TGTGCCAGCAGCTTAGTTGCGGGGGGCTCCTACAATGAGCAGTTCTTC.